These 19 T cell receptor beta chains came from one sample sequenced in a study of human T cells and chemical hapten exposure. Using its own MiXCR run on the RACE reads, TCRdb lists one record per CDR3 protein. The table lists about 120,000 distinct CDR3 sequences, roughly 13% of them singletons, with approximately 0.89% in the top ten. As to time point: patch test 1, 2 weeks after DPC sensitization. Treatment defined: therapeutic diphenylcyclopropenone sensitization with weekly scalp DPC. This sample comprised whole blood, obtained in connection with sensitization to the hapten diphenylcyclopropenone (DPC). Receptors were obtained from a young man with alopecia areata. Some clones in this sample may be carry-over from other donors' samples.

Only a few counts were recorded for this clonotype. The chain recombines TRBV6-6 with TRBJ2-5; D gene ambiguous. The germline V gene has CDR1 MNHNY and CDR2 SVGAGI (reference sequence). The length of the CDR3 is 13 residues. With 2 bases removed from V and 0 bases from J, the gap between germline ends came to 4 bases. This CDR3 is CASSYPNQETQYF. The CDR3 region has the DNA TGTGCCAGCAGTTACCCCAACCAAGAGACCCAGTACTTC.

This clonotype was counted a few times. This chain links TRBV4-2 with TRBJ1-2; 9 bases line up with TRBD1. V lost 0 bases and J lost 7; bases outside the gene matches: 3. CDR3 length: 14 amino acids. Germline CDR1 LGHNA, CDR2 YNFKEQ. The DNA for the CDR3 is TGTGCCAGCAGCCAAGATAGGGGACAGGGTGGCTACACCTTC. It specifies CASSQDRGQGGYTF.

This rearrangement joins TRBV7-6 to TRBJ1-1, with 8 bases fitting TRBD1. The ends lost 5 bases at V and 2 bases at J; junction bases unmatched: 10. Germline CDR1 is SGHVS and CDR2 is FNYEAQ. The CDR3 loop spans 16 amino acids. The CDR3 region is CASSLDRGRLNTEAFF. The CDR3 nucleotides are TGTGCCAGCAGCCTAGACAGGGGTCGGCTTAACACTGAAGCTTTCTTT. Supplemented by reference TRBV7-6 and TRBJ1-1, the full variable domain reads GAGVSQSPRYKVTKRGQDVALRCDPISGHVSLYWYRQALGQGPEFLTYFNYEAQQDKSGLPNDRFSAERPEGSISTLTIQRTEQRDSAMYRCASSLDRGRLNTEAFFGQGTRLTVV.

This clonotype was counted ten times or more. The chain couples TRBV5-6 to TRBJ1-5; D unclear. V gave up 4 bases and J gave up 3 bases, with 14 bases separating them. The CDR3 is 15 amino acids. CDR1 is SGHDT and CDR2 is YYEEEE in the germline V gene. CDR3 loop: CASSHRWALNQPQHF. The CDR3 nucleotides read TGTGCCAGCAGCCACCGGTGGGCCCTCAATCAGCCCCAGCATTTT.

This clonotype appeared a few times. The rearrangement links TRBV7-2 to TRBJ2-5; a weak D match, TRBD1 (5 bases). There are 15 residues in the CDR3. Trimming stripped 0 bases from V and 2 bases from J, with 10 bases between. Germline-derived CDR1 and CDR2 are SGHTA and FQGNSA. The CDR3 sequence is CASSLAGLGQETQYF. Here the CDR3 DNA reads TGTGCCAGCAGCTTAGCGGGGCTGGGGCAAGAGACCCAGTACTTC.

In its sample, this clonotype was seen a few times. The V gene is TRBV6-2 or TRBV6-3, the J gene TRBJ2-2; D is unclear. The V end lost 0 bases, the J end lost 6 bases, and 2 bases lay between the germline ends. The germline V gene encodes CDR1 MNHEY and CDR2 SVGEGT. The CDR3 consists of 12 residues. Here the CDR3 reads CASSYSAGELFF. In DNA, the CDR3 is TGTGCCAGCAGTTACTCGGCCGGGGAGCTGTTTTTT.

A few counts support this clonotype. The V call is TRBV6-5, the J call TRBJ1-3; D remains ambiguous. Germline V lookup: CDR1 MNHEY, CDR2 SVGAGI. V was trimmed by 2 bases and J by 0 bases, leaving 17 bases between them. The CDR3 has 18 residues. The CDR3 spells CASSYQFQMVSSGNTIYF. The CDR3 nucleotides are TGTGCCAGCAGTTACCAATTTCAGATGGTGAGCTCTGGAAACACCATATATTTT.

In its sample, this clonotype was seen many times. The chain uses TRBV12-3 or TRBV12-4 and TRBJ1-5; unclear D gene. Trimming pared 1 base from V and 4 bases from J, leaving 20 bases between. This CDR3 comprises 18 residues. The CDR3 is CASSLELSVLTANQPQHF. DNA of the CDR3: TGTGCCAGCAGTTTAGAACTCTCCGTGTTGACGGCAAATCAGCCCCAGCATTTT.

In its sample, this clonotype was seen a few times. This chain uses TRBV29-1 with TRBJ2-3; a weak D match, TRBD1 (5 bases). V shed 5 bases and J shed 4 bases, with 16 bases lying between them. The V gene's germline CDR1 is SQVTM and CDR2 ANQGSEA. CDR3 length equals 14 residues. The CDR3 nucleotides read TGCAGCGTTACCCCCGTTAGGGGATCAGATACGCAGTATTTT. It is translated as CSVTPVRGSDTQYF.

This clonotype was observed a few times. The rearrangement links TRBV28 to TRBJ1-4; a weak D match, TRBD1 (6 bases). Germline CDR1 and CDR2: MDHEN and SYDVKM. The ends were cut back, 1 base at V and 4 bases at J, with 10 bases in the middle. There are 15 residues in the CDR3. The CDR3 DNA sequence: TGTGCCAGCAGTTTATCCAGCAGGGGTAATGAAAAACTGTTTTTT. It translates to CASSLSSRGNEKLFF. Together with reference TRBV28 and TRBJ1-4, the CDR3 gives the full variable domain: DVKVTQSSRYLVKRTGEKVFLECVQDMDHENMFWYRQDPGLGLRLIYFSYDVKMKEKGDIPEGYSVSREKKERFSLILESASTNQTSMYLCASSLSSRGNEKLFFGSGTQLSVL.

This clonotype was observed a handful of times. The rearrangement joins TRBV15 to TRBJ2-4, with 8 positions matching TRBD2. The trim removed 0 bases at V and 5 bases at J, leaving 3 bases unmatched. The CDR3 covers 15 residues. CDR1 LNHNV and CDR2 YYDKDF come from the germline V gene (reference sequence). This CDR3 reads CATSREAGGQNIQYF. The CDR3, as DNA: TGTGCCACCAGCAGAGAGGCGGGGGGACAAAACATTCAGTACTTC.

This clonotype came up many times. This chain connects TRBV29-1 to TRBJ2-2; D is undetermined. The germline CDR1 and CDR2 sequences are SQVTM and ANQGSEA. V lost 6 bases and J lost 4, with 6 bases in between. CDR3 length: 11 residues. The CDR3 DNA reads TGCAGCGTCCGTACCACCGGGGAGCTGTTTTTT. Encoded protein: CSVRTTGELFF.

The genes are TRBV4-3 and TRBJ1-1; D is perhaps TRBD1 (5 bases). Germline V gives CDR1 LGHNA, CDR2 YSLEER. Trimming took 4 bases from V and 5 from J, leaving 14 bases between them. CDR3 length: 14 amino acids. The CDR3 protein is CASSRGQLGTEAFF. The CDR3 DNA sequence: TGCGCCAGCAGCCGCGGACAACTTGGGACTGAAGCTTTCTTT.

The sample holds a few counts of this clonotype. The CDR3 loop is CASSLRLQPNYGYTF. CDR3 DNA: TGTGCCAGCAGCTTGCGGCTACAGCCTAACTATGGCTACACCTTC. This chain joins TRBV5-5 and TRBJ1-2, with unresolved D. Between the trimmed V and J ends, which lost 1 base and 0 bases, there was a span of 10 bases. There are 15 residues in the CDR3. Germline V gene data show CDR1 as SGHKS and CDR2 as YYEKEE (reference sequence).

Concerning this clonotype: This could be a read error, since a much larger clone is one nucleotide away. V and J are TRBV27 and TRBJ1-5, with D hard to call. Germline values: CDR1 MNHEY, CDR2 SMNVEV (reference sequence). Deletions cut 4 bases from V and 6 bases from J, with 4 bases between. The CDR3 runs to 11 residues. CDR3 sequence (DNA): TGTGCCAGCAGTTGGGCTCAGCCCCAGCATTTT. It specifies CASSWAQPQHF.

The CDR3 region is CASSRPGANVLTF. CDR3 nucleotide sequence: TGTGCCAGCAGCCGTCCCGGAGCCAACGTCCTGACTTTC. The rearrangement uses TRBV5-6 and TRBJ2-6; D gene unclear. Germline CDR1 SGHDT, CDR2 YYEEEE. The CDR3 loop spans 13 amino acids. Trimming removed 4 bases from V and 7 bases from J, with 9 bases in between.

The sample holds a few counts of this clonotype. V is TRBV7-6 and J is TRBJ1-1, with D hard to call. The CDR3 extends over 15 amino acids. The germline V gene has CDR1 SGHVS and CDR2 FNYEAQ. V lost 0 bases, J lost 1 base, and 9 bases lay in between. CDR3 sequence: CASSLARDWNTEAFF. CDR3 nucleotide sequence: TGTGCCAGCAGCTTAGCGCGTGACTGGAACACTGAAGCTTTCTTT. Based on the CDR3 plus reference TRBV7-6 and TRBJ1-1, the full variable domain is GAGVSQSPRYKVTKRGQDVALRCDPISGHVSLYWYRQALGQGPEFLTYFNYEAQQDKSGLPNDRFSAERPEGSISTLTIQRTEQRDSAMYRCASSLARDWNTEAFFGQGTRLTVV.

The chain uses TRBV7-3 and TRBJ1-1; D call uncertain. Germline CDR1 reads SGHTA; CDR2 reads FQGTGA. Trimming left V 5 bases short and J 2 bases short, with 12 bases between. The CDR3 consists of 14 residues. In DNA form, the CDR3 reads TGTGCCAGCAGCCTACGGCGGGGTAACACTGAAGCTTTCTTT. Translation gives CASSLRRGNTEAFF.

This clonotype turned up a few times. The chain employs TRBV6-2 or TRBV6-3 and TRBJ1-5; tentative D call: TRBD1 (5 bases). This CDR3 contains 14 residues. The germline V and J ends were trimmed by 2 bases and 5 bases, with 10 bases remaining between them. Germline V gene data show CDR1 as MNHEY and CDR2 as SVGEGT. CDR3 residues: CASSYGGYYQPQHF. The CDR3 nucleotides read TGTGCCAGCAGTTACGGGGGGTACTATCAGCCCCAGCATTTT.